Each of the 32 T cell receptor beta chains below was sequenced from the same sample in a study of technical replicates of blood from a few donors. Clones were read by immunoSEQ multiplex PCR, and TCRdb kept only the in-frame ones, dropping some. The repertoire holds under 80,000 clones, 91% seen once, with 0.3% to 0.5% in the top ten. The sample comprised T cells isolated from PBMCs. Receptors originate from a human donor in good health. Some clones in this sample may be carry-over from other donors' samples.

The V and J genes are TRBV11-3 and TRBJ2-4; a possible D gene is TRBD1 (6 bases). The CDR3 loop spans 13 amino acids. The V end was cut by 1 base, the J end by 8 bases, with 9 bases between. The V gene's germline CDR1 is SGHNT and CDR2 YENEEA. CDR3 DNA: TGTGCCAGCAGCTTAGGCCCAGGGGACATTCAGTACTTC. Translating it yields CASSLGPGDIQYF.

The chain uses TRBV2 and TRBJ2-7; 13 bases fit TRBD2. CDR1 is SNHLY and CDR2 is FYNNEI in the germline V gene. V was pared by 1 base and J by 3 bases, with 3 bases of the junction left unmatched. CDR3 length equals 16 residues. The CDR3 loop reads CASSEGLAGGNYEQYF. The DNA for the CDR3 is TGTGCCAGCAGTGAAGGACTAGCGGGAGGTAACTACGAGCAGTACTTC.

This clone showed up just once. This chain uses TRBV7-8 with TRBJ2-7, with 9 positions matching TRBD2. The CDR3 spans 15 residues. V trimming: 5 bases; J trimming: 2 bases; junction bases outside the gene matches: 7. Germline V gene lookup returns CDR1 SGHVS and CDR2 FQNEAQ. The CDR3 nucleotides are TGTGCCAGCAGCCCGCGACTAGCGGAGGCCTACGAGCAGTACTTC. Its protein is CASSPRLAEAYEQYF.

The CDR3 reads CASSLGTSGRYQPQYF. For the CDR3, the DNA is TGTGCCAGCAGCTTAGGGACTAGCGGGAGGTATCAGCCGCAGTACTTC. The gene calls are TRBV11-2 and TRBJ2-7, with TRBD2 identical over 14 bases. The CDR3 loop spans 16 amino acids. J was trimmed by 9 bases and V by 1 base; bases with no gene match: 8. Looked up from germline, CDR1 is SGHAT and CDR2 is FQNNGV.

V and J are TRBV5-6 and TRBJ2-7; D ambiguous. V lost 7 bases and J lost 2, with 13 bases in between. CDR3 size: 13 residues. The germline V gene encodes CDR1 SGHDT and CDR2 YYEEEE. CDR3 residues: CASSGSQTYEQYF. CDR3 sequence (DNA): TGTGCCAGCTCAGGTTCCCAGACCTACGAGCAGTACTTC.

The chain employs TRBV5-1 and TRBJ2-2; the D is unclear. Germline-derived CDR1 and CDR2 are SGHRS and YFSETQ. This CDR3 contains 13 residues. Trimming took 4 bases from V and 5 from J, leaving 9 bases between them. CDR3 nucleotide sequence: TGCGCCAGCAGCCCATACGGTACCGGGGAGCTGTTTTTT. Translated, it gives CASSPYGTGELFF.

The V gene is TRBV15, the J gene TRBJ2-3, with D hard to call. The CDR3 is made up of 13 amino acids. Germline loops: CDR1 LNHNV, CDR2 YYDKDF (reference sequence). The ends were cut back, 2 bases at V and 5 bases at J, with 8 bases in the middle. CDR3 nucleotide sequence: TGTGCCACCAGCAGACATACGGGAGATACGCAGTATTTT. Translating it yields CATSRHTGDTQYF.

The chain uses TRBV11-2 and TRBJ2-1, with 10 bases that match TRBD2. The CDR3 contains 16 residues. Germline values: CDR1 SGHAT, CDR2 FQNNGV. The V and J ends lost 5 bases and 5 bases, in that order; junction bases with no gene match: 9. Here the CDR3 DNA reads TGTGCCAGCAGCCTCGAACTAGCGGGACAGGACAATGAGCAGTTCTTC. It encodes CASSLELAGQDNEQFF.

J is TRBJ2-6 and V is TRBV7-2; D gene ambiguous. The V and J ends lost 3 bases and 0 bases respectively, with 6 bases between them. The CDR3 totals 15 residues. The germline CDR1 and CDR2 sequences are SGHTA and FQGNSA. CDR3 sequence: CASSLTASGANVLTF. In nucleotides, the CDR3 is TGTGCCAGCAGCTTGACTGCCTCTGGGGCCAACGTCCTGACTTTC.

The rearrangement links TRBV2 to TRBJ2-3; 11 bases match TRBD2. CDR3 length: 15 amino acids. Germline CDR1 is SNHLY and CDR2 is FYNNEI. After removal of 5 bases from V and 6 bases from J, the junction contained 7 bases not matched to a gene. CDR3 DNA: TGTGCCAGCAGTTTTGGGGCTAGCGGGAGGGATACGCAGTATTTT. Translating it yields CASSFGASGRDTQYF.

CDR3 residues: CSGIQDYEQYF. CDR3 DNA: TGCAGCGGTATACAGGACTACGAGCAGTACTTC. The V and J genes are TRBV29-1 and TRBJ2-7; D perhaps matches TRBD1 (5 bases). Germline loops: CDR1 SQVTM, CDR2 ANQGSEA. This CDR3 region has 11 residues. Trimming left V 7 bases short and J 3 bases short, with 10 bases between.

The V and J genes are TRBV29-1 and TRBJ2-7; TRBD2 is a possible D gene (6 bases). The CDR3 totals 13 residues. Germline V CDR1 and CDR2: SQVTM, ANQGSEA. Trimming stripped 7 bases from V and 0 bases from J, with 13 bases between. The CDR3 sequence is CSAADYSSYEQYF. CDR3 DNA sequence: TGCAGCGCCGCGGACTACAGCTCCTACGAGCAGTACTTC.

The rearrangement links TRBV30 to TRBJ1-1; D is undetermined. V was cut by 3 bases and J by 5 bases, with 16 bases left in between. CDR3 length: 14 residues. CDR1 GTSNPN and CDR2 SVGIG come from the germline V gene (reference sequence). The CDR3 nucleotides are TGTGCCTGGAGCTCTTGGAGGGCGAGGACTGAAGCTTTCTTT. As protein: CAWSSWRARTEAFF.

The rearrangement uses TRBV5-4 and TRBJ2-3; 9 positions agree with TRBD1. CDR1 is SGHNT and CDR2 is YYREEE in the germline V gene (reference sequence). With V trimmed by 2 bases and J by 5 bases, 3 bases remained unmatched. The CDR3 has 14 residues. The CDR3 reads CASSFGTGRDTQYF. CDR3 DNA: TGTGCCAGCAGCTTCGGGACAGGGAGAGATACGCAGTATTTT.

The genes are TRBV7-2 and TRBJ1-3, with TRBD1 as a possible D gene (6 bases). Deletions cut 4 bases from V and 0 bases from J, with 16 bases between. The V gene's germline CDR1 is SGHTA and CDR2 FQGNSA. The length of the CDR3 is 17 residues. The CDR3 is CASSSTGALVSGNTIYF. The CDR3 coding sequence is TGTGCCAGCAGCTCGACAGGCGCCCTAGTCTCTGGAAACACCATATATTTT.

The chain is built from TRBV6-1 and TRBJ1-1; possibly TRBD1 for D (6 bases). Trimming shortened V by 4 bases and J by 1 base, and 10 bases separated the two germline ends. Germline assignment: CDR1 MNHNS and CDR2 SASEGT. The CDR3 has 14 amino acids. CDR3 in DNA: TGTGCCAGCAGTGCACCAGGGGAGAACACTGAAGCTTTCTTT. Translated, it gives CASSAPGENTEAFF.

The V call is TRBV20-1, the J call TRBJ1-2, with D maybe TRBD1 (5 bases). Trimming cost V 6 bases and J 7 bases, with 12 bases left between them. CDR1 is DFQATT and CDR2 is SNEGSKA in the germline V gene (reference sequence). The CDR3 spans 11 residues. The CDR3 nucleotides are TGCAGTGCCCAAGGGGATGGTGGCTACACCTTC. Translating it yields CSAQGDGGYTF.

CDR3 DNA sequence: TGTGCCAGCAGTCGCGGGACAGGGGGTACTCAGCCCCAGCATTTT. This translates into CASSRGTGGTQPQHF. The chain is built from TRBV11-2 and TRBJ1-5, with 11 bases that match TRBD1. The CDR3 runs 15 residues. The V and J ends lost 6 bases and 6 bases, in that order; junction bases with no gene match: 7. Germline V CDR1 and CDR2: SGHAT, FQNNGV.

J is TRBJ2-3 and V is TRBV5-1, with 7 positions matching TRBD1. Trimming took 6 bases from V and 5 from J; bases not matched to a gene: 6. The CDR3 contains 13 residues. CDR1 SGHRS and CDR2 YFSETQ come from the germline V gene. This CDR3 reads CASKGGKVDTQYF. The CDR3 nucleotides read TGCGCCAGCAAAGGGGGCAAGGTAGATACGCAGTATTTT.

The V gene is TRBV10-2, the J gene TRBJ1-4, with TRBD1 matching over 8 bases. The CDR3 loop spans 15 amino acids. The germline V gene has CDR1 WSHSY and CDR2 SAAADI. V was clipped by 3 bases and J by 3 bases; unmatched bases: 3. The CDR3 here is CASSDLGQANEKLFF. In DNA form, the CDR3 reads TGCGCCAGCAGTGACTTGGGACAGGCTAATGAAAAACTGTTTTTT.

For the CDR3, the DNA is TGTGCCAGCAAACCAGGGTCTGGGGGAAACACCATATATTTT. Protein sequence: CASKPGSGGNTIYF. The chain combines TRBV28 with TRBJ1-3, with TRBD1 as a possible D gene (5 bases). V lost 7 bases and J lost 4, with 14 bases in between. Germline V gene data show CDR1 as MDHEN and CDR2 as SYDVKM. This CDR3 is built from 14 residues. The full variable domain, rest sourced from reference TRBV28 and TRBJ1-3, is DVKVTQSSRYLVKRTGEKVFLECVQDMDHENMFWYRQDPGLGLRLIYFSYDVKMKEKGDIPEGYSVSREKKERFSLILESASTNQTSMYLCASKPGSGGNTIYFGEGSWLTVV.

There are a few counts of this clone. V gene TRBV6-1 combines with J gene TRBJ2-2, with 8 bases identical to TRBD2. The J segment lost 7 bases and the V segment lost 8 bases, leaving 12 bases of the junction unmatched. Germline V CDR1 and CDR2: MNHNS, SASEGT. This CDR3 region has 15 residues. CDR3 sequence: CASQVVAGSGGELFF. The CDR3 DNA is TGTGCCAGCCAAGTCGTAGCGGGAAGCGGCGGGGAGCTGTTTTTT.

V is TRBV11-2 and J is TRBJ2-7; 9 bases match TRBD1. This CDR3 has 14 residues. With 8 bases clipped from V and 9 bases from J, the junction kept 14 bases outside the gene matches. Germline CDR1 and CDR2: SGHAT and FQNNGV. CDR3 region: CASSEQGASGGQYF. Written as DNA, the CDR3 is TGTGCCAGCTCGGAACAGGGGGCCTCCGGCGGGCAGTACTTC.

DNA of the CDR3: TGCGCCAGCAGCTTGGAATCGCGGAGCACAGATACGCAGTATTTT. It yields the protein CASSLESRSTDTQYF. The chain employs TRBV5-1 and TRBJ2-3; D is uncertain. V was clipped by 0 bases and J by 0 bases, with 8 bases between them. Germline assignment: CDR1 SGHRS and CDR2 YFSETQ. This CDR3 spans 15 amino acids.

The chain employs TRBV7-2 and TRBJ2-7; the match to TRBD1 covers 7 bases. The V gene's germline CDR1 is SGHTA and CDR2 FQGNSA. The junction had 9 bases not matched to a gene; V was cut back by 5 bases and J by 5 bases. CDR3 length: 14 residues. The chain's CDR3 is CASSKQGPSNEQYF. CDR3 DNA sequence: TGTGCCAGCAGCAAACAGGGGCCGAGCAACGAGCAGTACTTC.

This clone was observed once. The chain couples TRBV27 to TRBJ2-1; 7 positions match TRBD2. CDR1 MNHEY and CDR2 SMNVEV come from the germline V gene (reference sequence). The CDR3 runs to 17 residues. V lost 2 bases, J lost 5 bases, and 12 bases stayed unmatched. CDR3 region: CASSLISRGSGHNEQFF. For the CDR3, the DNA is TGTGCCAGCAGTTTAATATCTCGCGGGAGCGGACACAATGAGCAGTTCTTC.

The chain carries TRBV5-1 and TRBJ1-2; 10 bases are a match to TRBD1. The germline V gene has CDR1 SGHRS and CDR2 YFSETQ. V dropped 4 bases and J dropped 6; count of bases not matched to a gene: 6. This CDR3 is built from 14 residues. The CDR3 loop is CASSAGTGVNGYTF. The CDR3 DNA reads as TGCGCCAGCAGCGCCGGGACAGGGGTTAATGGCTACACCTTC.

The rearrangement joins TRBV5-1 to TRBJ2-7; no clear D gene. Germline-derived CDR1 and CDR2 are SGHRS and YFSETQ. The CDR3 has 13 amino acids. The V end was cut by 7 bases, the J end by 5 bases, with 16 bases between. For the CDR3, the DNA is TGCGCCAGCCCCTACTATAAATGGGACGAGCAGTACTTC. Amino acids: CASPYYKWDEQYF.

This chain joins TRBV23-1 and TRBJ1-5; TRBD1 might be the D (6 bases). TRBV23-1 is an ORF; its function is uncertain. This CDR3 is built from 18 residues. The V end was cut by 3 bases, the J end by 3 bases, with 21 bases between. The CDR3, as DNA: TGCGCCAGCAGTCATCTATGTCAGGGGCGTAAGAACAATCAGCCCCAGCATTTT. Its translation: CASSHLCQGRKNNQPQHF.

The chain uses TRBV2 and TRBJ1-2; 7 nucleotides line up with TRBD1. V lost 4 bases and J lost 2; bases outside the gene matches: 4. CDR3 length equals 14 residues. Per the germline V gene, CDR1 is SNHLY and CDR2 is FYNNEI. CDR3 coding DNA: TGTGCCAGCAGTGTAGAACAGGGGAACTATGGCTACACCTTC. Its translation is CASSVEQGNYGYTF.

The CDR3 spells CASSLNPAGILTEAFF. CDR3 nucleotide sequence: TGTGCCAGCAGCTTGAATCCGGCGGGCATCCTCACTGAAGCTTTCTTT. The chain joins TRBV7-3 to TRBJ1-1; unclear D gene. V was pared by 3 bases and J by 4 bases, with 18 bases between. CDR1 and CDR2 (germline): SGHTA, FQGTGA. CDR3 length equals 16 residues.

The chain is built from TRBV30 and TRBJ1-6; the D gene is possibly TRBD1 (5 bases). Germline V gene data show CDR1 as GTSNPN and CDR2 as SVGIG (reference sequence). V gave up 4 bases and J gave up 7 bases, with 8 bases separating them. This CDR3 has 12 amino acids. DNA for the CDR3: TGTGCCTGGATGGCAGGGAATTCACCCCTCCACTTT. Its translation: CAWMAGNSPLHF.